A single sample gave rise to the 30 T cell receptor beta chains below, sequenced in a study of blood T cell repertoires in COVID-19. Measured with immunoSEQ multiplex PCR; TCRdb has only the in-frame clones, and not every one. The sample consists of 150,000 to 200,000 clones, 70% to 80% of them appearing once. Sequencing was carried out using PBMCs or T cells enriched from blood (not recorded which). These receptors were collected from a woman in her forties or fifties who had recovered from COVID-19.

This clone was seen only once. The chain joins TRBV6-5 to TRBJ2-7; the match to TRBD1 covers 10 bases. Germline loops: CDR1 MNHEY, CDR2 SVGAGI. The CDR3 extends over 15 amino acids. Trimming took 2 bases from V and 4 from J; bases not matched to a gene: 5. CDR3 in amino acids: CASSYAGTGVYEQYF. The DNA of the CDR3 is TGTGCCAGCAGTTACGCCGGGACAGGGGTTTACGAGCAGTACTTC.

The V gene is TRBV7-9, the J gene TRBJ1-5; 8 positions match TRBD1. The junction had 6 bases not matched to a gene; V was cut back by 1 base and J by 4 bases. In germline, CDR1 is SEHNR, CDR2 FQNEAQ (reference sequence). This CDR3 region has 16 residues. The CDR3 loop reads CASSLGIGDRNQPQHF. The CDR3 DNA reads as TGTGCCAGCAGCTTAGGCATAGGGGACAGGAATCAGCCCCAGCATTTT.

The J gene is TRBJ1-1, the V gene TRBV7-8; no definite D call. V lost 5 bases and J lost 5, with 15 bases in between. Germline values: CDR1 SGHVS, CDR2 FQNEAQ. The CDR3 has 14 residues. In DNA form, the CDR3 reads TGTGCCAGCAGCCCCTGGTTGTCCGGTACTGAAGCTTTCTTT. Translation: CASSPWLSGTEAFF.

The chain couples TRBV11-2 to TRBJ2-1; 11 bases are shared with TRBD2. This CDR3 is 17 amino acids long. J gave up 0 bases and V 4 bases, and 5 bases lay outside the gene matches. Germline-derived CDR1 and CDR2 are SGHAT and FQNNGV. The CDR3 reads CASSSGTSGRSYNEQFF. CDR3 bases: TGTGCCAGCAGCTCAGGGACTAGCGGACGCTCCTACAATGAGCAGTTCTTC.

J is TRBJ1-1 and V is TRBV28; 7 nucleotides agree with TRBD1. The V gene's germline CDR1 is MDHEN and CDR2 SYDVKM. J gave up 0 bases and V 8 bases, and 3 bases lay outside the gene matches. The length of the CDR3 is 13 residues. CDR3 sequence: CASPDRLNTEAFF. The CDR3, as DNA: TGTGCCAGCCCGGACAGGTTGAACACTGAAGCTTTCTTT. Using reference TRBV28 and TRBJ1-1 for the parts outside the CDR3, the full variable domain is DVKVTQSSRYLVKRTGEKVFLECVQDMDHENMFWYRQDPGLGLRLIYFSYDVKMKEKGDIPEGYSVSREKKERFSLILESASTNQTSMYLCASPDRLNTEAFFGQGTRLTVV.

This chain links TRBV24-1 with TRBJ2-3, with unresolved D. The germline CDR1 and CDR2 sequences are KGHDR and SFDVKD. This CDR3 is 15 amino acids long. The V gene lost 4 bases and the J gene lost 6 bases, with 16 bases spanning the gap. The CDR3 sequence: CATSDQEYSIDTQYF. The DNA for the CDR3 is TGTGCCACCAGTGACCAGGAATATTCGATCGATACGCAGTATTTT.

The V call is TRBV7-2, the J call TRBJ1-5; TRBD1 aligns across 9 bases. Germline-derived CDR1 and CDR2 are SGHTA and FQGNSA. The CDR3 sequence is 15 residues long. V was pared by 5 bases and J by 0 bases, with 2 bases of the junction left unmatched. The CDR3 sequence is CASSRTGDSNQPQHF. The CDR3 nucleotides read TGTGCCAGCAGCCGGACAGGGGATAGCAATCAGCCCCAGCATTTT.

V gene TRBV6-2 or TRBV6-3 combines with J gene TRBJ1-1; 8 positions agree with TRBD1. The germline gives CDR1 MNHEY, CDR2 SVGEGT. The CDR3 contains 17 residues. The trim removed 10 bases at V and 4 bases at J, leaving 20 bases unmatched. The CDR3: CATSGRGQVALGTEAFF. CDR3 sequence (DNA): TGTGCCACCAGCGGTCGGGGACAGGTCGCCCTCGGCACTGAAGCTTTCTTT.

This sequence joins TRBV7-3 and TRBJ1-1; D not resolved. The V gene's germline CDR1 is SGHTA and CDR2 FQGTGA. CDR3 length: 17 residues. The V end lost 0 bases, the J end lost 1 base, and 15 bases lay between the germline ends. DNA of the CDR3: TGTGCCAGCAGCTTAACGTCGAGGGTTTCCCGGAACACTGAAGCTTTCTTT. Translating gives CASSLTSRVSRNTEAFF.

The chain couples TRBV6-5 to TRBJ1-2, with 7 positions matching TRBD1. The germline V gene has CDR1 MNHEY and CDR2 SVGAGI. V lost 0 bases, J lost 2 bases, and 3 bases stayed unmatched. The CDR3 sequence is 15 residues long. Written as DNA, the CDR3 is TGTGCCAGCAGTTACTCCGCGACAGGGAACTATGGCTACACCTTC. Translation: CASSYSATGNYGYTF.

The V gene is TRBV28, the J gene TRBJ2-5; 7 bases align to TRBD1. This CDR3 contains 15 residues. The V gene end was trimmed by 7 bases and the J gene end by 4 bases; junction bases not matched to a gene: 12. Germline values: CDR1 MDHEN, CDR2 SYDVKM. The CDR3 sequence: CASNSQGAGGETQYF. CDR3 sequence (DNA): TGTGCCAGCAACTCGCAGGGCGCAGGGGGAGAGACCCAGTACTTC. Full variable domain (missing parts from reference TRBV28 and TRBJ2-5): DVKVTQSSRYLVKRTGEKVFLECVQDMDHENMFWYRQDPGLGLRLIYFSYDVKMKEKGDIPEGYSVSREKKERFSLILESASTNQTSMYLCASNSQGAGGETQYFGPGTRLLVL.

DNA for the CDR3: TGTGCCAGCAGCCAGGAGCGGGACTCCTACAATGAGCAGTTCTTC. Its protein is CASSQERDSYNEQFF. This rearrangement joins TRBV4-2 to TRBJ2-1; TRBD2 aligns across 7 bases. This CDR3 spans 15 amino acids. Germline CDR1 and CDR2: LGHNA and YNFKEQ. V gave up 3 bases and J gave up 0 bases; unmatched junction bases: 2.

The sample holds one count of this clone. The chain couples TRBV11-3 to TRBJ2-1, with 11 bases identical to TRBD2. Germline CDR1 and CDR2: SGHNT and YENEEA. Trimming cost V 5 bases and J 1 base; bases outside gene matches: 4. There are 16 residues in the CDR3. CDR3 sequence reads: CASSTRTSGSYNEQFF. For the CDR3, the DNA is TGTGCCAGCAGCACCCGGACTAGCGGGTCCTACAATGAGCAGTTCTTC.

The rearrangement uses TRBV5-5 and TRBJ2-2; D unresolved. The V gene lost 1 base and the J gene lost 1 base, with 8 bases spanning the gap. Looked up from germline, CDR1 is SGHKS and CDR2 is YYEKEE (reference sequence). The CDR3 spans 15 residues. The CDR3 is CASSLSPGNTGELFF. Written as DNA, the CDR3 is TGTGCCAGCAGCTTGAGCCCGGGGAACACCGGGGAGCTGTTTTTT.

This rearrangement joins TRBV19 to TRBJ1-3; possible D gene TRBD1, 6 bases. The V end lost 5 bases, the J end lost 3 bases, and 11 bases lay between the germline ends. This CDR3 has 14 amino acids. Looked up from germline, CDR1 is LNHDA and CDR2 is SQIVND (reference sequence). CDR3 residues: CASSSRGGGNTIYF. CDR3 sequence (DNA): TGTGCCAGTAGTTCCAGGGGTGGTGGAAACACCATATATTTT.

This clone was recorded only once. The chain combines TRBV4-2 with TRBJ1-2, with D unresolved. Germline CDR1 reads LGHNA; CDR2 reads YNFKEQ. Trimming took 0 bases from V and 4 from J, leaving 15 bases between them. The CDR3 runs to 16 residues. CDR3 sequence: CASSQDIPGLGYGYTF. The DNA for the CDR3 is TGTGCCAGCAGCCAAGATATCCCAGGCCTTGGCTATGGCTACACCTTC.

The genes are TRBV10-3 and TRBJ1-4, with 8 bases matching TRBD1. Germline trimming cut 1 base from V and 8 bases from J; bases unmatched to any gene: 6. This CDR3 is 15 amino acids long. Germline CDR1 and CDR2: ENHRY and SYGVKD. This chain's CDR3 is CAISELQGGGEKLFF. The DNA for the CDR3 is TGTGCCATCAGTGAGTTACAGGGGGGTGGCGAAAAACTGTTTTTT.

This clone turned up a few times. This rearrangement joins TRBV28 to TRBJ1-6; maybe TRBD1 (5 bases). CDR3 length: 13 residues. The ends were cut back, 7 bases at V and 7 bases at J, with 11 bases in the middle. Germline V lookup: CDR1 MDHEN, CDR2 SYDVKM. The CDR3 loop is CASTTRGNSPLHF. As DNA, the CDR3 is TGTGCCAGCACAACCCGGGGGAATTCACCCCTCCACTTT.

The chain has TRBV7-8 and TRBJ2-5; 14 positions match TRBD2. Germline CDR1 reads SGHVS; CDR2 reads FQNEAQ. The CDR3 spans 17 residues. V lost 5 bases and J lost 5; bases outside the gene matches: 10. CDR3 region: CASSPGTSGSPRETQYF. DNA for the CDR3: TGTGCCAGCAGCCCGGGGACTAGCGGGAGTCCCAGGGAGACCCAGTACTTC. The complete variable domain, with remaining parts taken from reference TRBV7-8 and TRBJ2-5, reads GAGVSQSPRYKVAKRGQDVALRCDPISGHVSLFWYQQALGQGPEFLTYFQNEAQLDKSGLPSDRFFAERPEGSVSTLKIQRTQQEDSAVYLCASSPGTSGSPRETQYFGPGTRLLVL.

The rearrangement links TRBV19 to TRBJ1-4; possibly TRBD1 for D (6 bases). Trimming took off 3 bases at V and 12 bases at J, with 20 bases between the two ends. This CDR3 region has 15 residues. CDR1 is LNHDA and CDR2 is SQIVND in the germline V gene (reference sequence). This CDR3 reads CASSIWTAGTGQLFF. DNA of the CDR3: TGTGCCAGTAGTATTTGGACAGCCGGTACGGGCCAACTGTTTTTT.

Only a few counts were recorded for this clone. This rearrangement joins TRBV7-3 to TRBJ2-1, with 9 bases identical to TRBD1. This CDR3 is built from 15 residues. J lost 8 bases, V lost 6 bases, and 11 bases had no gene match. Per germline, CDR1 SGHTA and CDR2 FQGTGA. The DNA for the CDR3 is TGTGCCAGCAGTAAACAGGGGGCAGGGTTCGATGAGCAGTTCTTC. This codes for CASSKQGAGFDEQFF.

CDR3: CASRPWGLHEQYF. CDR3 bases: TGTGCCAGCAGACCCTGGGGCCTTCACGAGCAGTACTTC. The rearrangement joins TRBV28 to TRBJ2-7, with D possibly matching TRBD1 (5 bases). The CDR3 length is 13 residues. Trimming took off 6 bases at V and 5 bases at J, with 14 bases between the two ends. Per the germline V gene, CDR1 is MDHEN and CDR2 is SYDVKM.

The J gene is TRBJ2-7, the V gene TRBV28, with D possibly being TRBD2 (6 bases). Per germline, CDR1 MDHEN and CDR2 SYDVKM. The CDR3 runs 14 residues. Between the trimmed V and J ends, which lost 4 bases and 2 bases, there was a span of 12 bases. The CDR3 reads CASSSASVPYEQYF. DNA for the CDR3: TGTGCCAGCAGTTCGGCTAGCGTCCCCTACGAGCAGTACTTC.

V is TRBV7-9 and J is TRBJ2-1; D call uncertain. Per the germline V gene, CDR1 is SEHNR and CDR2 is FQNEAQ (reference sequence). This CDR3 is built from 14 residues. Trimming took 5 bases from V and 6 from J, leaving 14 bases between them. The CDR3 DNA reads TGTGCCAGCAGCCCCGGCGGCACCCGCAATGAGCAGTTCTTC. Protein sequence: CASSPGGTRNEQFF.

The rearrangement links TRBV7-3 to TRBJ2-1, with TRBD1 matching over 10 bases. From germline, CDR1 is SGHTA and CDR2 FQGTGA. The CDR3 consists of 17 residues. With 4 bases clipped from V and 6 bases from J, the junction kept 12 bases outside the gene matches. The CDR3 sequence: CASSSSRPGQGINEQFF. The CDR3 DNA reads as TGTGCCAGCAGCTCCTCTCGGCCGGGACAGGGGATCAATGAGCAGTTCTTC.

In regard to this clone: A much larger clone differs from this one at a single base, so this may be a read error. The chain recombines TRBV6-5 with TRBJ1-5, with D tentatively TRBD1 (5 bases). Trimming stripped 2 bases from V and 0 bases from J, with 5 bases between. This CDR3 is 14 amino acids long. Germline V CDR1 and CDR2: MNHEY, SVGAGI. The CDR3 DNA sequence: TGTGCCAGCAGTTACCAGGGTAGCAATCAGCCCCAGCATTTT. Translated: CASSYQGSNQPQHF.

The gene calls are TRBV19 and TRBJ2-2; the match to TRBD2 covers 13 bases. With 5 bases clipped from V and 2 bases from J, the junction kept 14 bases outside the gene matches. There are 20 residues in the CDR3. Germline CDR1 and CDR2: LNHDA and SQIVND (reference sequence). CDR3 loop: CASSLTRLGLAGRNTGELFF. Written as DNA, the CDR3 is TGTGCCAGTAGTCTTACCCGCTTGGGACTAGCGGGACGAAACACCGGGGAGCTGTTTTTT. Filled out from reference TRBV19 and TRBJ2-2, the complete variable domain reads DGGITQSPKYLFRKEGQNVTLSCEQNLNHDAMYWYRQDPGQGLRLIYYSQIVNDFQKGDIAEGYSVSREKKESFPLTVTSAQKNPTAFYLCASSLTRLGLAGRNTGELFFGEGSRLTVL.

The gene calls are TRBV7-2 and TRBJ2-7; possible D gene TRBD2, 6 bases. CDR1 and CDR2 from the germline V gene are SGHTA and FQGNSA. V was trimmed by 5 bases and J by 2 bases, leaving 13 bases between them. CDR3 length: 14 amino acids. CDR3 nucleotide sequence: TGTGCCAGCAGCCCCAAAAGCGGGCCCTACGAGCAGTACTTC. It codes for CASSPKSGPYEQYF.

The CDR3 protein is CASKGYTEAFF. CDR3 nucleotides: TGTGCCAGCAAGGGGTACACTGAAGCTTTCTTT. The chain is built from TRBV6-5 and TRBJ1-1, with D perhaps matching TRBD1 (5 bases). This CDR3 is built from 11 residues. Between the trimmed V and J ends, which lost 7 bases and 3 bases, there was a span of 6 bases. Per germline, CDR1 MNHEY and CDR2 SVGAGI.

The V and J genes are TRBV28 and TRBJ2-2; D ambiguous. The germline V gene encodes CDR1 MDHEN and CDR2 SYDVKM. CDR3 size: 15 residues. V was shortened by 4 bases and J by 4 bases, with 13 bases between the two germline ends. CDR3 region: CASSSPGQATGELFF. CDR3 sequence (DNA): TGTGCCAGCAGTTCCCCTGGGCAGGCCACCGGGGAGCTGTTTTTT.